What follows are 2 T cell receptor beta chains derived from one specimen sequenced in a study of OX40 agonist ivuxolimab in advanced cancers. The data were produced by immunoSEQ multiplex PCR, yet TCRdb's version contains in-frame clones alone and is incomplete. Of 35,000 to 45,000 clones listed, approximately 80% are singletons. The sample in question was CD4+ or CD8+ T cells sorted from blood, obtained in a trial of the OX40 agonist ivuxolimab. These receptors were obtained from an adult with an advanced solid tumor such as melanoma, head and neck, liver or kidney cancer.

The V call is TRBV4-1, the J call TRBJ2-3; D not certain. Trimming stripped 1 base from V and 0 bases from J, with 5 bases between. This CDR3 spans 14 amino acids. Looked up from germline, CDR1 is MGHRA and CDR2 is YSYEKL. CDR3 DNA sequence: TGCGCCAGCAGCCAAGTTACCAGCACAGATACGCAGTATTTT. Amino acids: CASSQVTSTDTQYF.

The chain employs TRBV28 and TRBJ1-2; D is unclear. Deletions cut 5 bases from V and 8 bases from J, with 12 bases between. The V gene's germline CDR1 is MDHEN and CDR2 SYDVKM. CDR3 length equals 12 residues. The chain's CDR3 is CASSIRSGGYTF. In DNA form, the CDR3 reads TGTGCCAGCAGTATTCGGTCGGGGGGCTACACCTTC.